This T cell receptor beta chain was retrieved from a study of shared clonotypes between healthy human individuals. Germline CDR1 is MNHEY and CDR2 is SMNVEV (reference sequence). The CDR3 has 14 residues. V was cut by 6 bases and J by 3 bases, with 15 bases left in between. The test was conducted at deep level. Method: immunoSEQ multiplex PCR; TCRdb's copy keeps in-frame clones and lacks some. The data hold 2 million to 2.5 million clones, with approximately 95% observed a single time. The naive CD8 population came from CD45RO-negative cells selected for CCR7, without terminally differentiated effector memory CD45RA+ cells.

This sequence originates from a man between 18 and 29 years old in good health. Material: naive CD8+ T cells sorted from blood. The rearrangement links TRBV27 to TRBJ2-7; possibly TRBD2 for D (5 bases). CDR3 nucleotides: TGTGCCAGCAGCTGGGTGGGCGGAGGCTACGAGCAGTACTTC. This codes for CASSWVGGGYEQYF.